The 12 T cell receptor beta chains in this list originate from one sample, sequenced in a study of cytomegalovirus exposure and HLA in healthy donors. PCR was performed using 60 Vbeta and 13 Jbeta primers. Profiling relied on immunoSEQ multiplex PCR, and the TCRdb table lists in-frame clones only, not all of them. The data show roughly 130,000 clones, about two thirds seen once. Sequenced sample: PBMCs. The receptors were gathered from a human donor in good health.

A few counts support this clone. The chain employs TRBV2 and TRBJ2-7, with 13 bases aligning to TRBD2. The CDR3 is made up of 16 amino acids. V lost 8 bases to trimming and J lost 5 bases; unmatched junction nucleotides: 12. Germline-derived CDR1 and CDR2 are SNHLY and FYNNEI. The CDR3 coding sequence is TGTGCCAGCCGTCCTACTAGCGGGAGGGCCTTGAACGAGCAGTACTTC. The encoded protein is CASRPTSGRALNEQYF.

V usage is TRBV5-4 and J usage is TRBJ1-2; D is undetermined. This CDR3 contains 15 residues. Germline V gene sequence: CDR1 SGHNT, CDR2 YYREEE (reference sequence). Trimming pared 0 bases from V and 4 bases from J, leaving 13 bases between. This CDR3 is CASSLGSGGGYGYTF. The DNA for the CDR3 is TGTGCCAGCAGCTTGGGGTCGGGAGGTGGCTATGGCTACACCTTC.

This clone was detected only a few times. V gene TRBV29-1 combines with J gene TRBJ2-3; 13 bases are a match to TRBD2. CDR1 and CDR2 from the germline V gene are SQVTM and ANQGSEA. The V segment lost 3 bases and the J segment 5 bases; nucleotides outside the gene matches: 5. This CDR3 has 15 residues. CDR3 nucleotide sequence: TGCAGCGTTGATTCCGGGACTAGCGGGGTAGATACGCAGTATTTT. It encodes CSVDSGTSGVDTQYF.

This chain joins TRBV7-2 and TRBJ2-3; TRBD1 might be the D (5 bases). V lost 4 bases to trimming and J lost 1 base, with 12 bases between them. Germline CDR1 reads SGHTA; CDR2 reads FQGNSA. This CDR3 comprises 15 residues. As DNA, the CDR3 is TGTGCCAGCAGCTCCTTTCCCAGGGGCACAGATACGCAGTATTTT. Translation gives CASSSFPRGTDTQYF.

The CDR3 loop is CASSPRTSGRASRYEQYF. CDR3 coding DNA: TGTGCCAGCAGCCCCCGCACTAGCGGGAGGGCCTCGAGGTACGAGCAGTACTTC. This sequence joins TRBV11-2 and TRBJ2-7; TRBD2 matches 13 bases. CDR3 length: 18 residues. V dropped 5 bases and J dropped 4; count of bases not matched to a gene: 14. Germline-derived CDR1 and CDR2 are SGHAT and FQNNGV.

This chain uses TRBV11-2 with TRBJ2-1; D perhaps matches TRBD1 (6 bases). CDR3 length: 15 amino acids. Looked up from germline, CDR1 is SGHAT and CDR2 is FQNNGV. V shed 2 bases and J shed 6 bases, with 14 bases lying between them. CDR3 sequence: CASSLRQAALNEQFF. The CDR3 DNA sequence: TGTGCCAGCAGCTTAAGACAGGCCGCCCTCAATGAGCAGTTCTTC.

The chain couples TRBV2 to TRBJ1-1; TRBD1 matches 7 bases. This CDR3 spans 13 amino acids. V shed 6 bases, J shed 3 bases, and the junction held 4 bases outside the gene matches. The germline V gene encodes CDR1 SNHLY and CDR2 FYNNEI. Written as DNA, the CDR3 is TGTGCCAGCAGGTTTACAGGGGACACTGAAGCTTTCTTT. This translates into CASRFTGDTEAFF.

The J gene is TRBJ1-1, the V gene TRBV28; maybe TRBD1 (6 bases). Germline assignment: CDR1 MDHEN and CDR2 SYDVKM. Trimming shortened V by 9 bases and J by 4 bases, and 12 bases separated the two germline ends. The CDR3 spans 12 residues. As DNA, the CDR3 is TGTGCCAGTCGGACAGCTCTCACTGAAGCTTTCTTT. It is translated as CASRTALTEAFF.

V usage is TRBV9 and J usage is TRBJ2-2; 7 bases fit TRBD1. The CDR3 has 19 residues. With 0 bases clipped from V and 1 base from J, the junction kept 12 bases outside the gene matches. Germline CDR1 is SGDLS and CDR2 is YYNGEE. CDR3 coding DNA: TGTGCCAGCAGCGTAGCCACAGGGGTCCCAAATTTGAACACCGGGGAGCTGTTTTTT. This encodes CASSVATGVPNLNTGELFF.

This rearrangement joins TRBV2 to TRBJ2-1; 9 bases are shared with TRBD1. The V and J ends lost 7 bases and 7 bases, in that order; junction bases with no gene match: 32. The CDR3 extends over 22 amino acids. CDR1 is SNHLY, CDR2 FYNNEI, per germline. The CDR3 bases are TGTGCCAGCATACCGGGGTGGCCCAGGGACAGGGTAGGGCCCCAAACCCAAAATGAGCAGTTCTTC. Amino acids: CASIPGWPRDRVGPQTQNEQFF.

The chain employs TRBV7-2 and TRBJ2-1; TRBD2 matches 8 bases. Trimming at V came to 2 bases and at J to 0 bases, leaving 3 bases not matched to a gene. Germline V gene data show CDR1 as SGHTA and CDR2 as FQGNSA. CDR3 length: 16 residues. Written as DNA, the CDR3 is TGTGCCAGCAGCTTAATAGCGGGAAGCTCCTACAATGAGCAGTTCTTC. It codes for CASSLIAGSSYNEQFF.

This chain links TRBV25-1 with TRBJ1-6; 7 bases fit TRBD1. V trimming: 4 bases; J trimming: 7 bases; junction bases outside the gene matches: 4. The CDR3 consists of 14 residues. Per germline, CDR1 MGHDK and CDR2 SYGVNS. CDR3 in amino acids: CASSVQGDNSPLHF. DNA of the CDR3: TGTGCCAGCAGTGTCCAGGGGGACAATTCACCCCTCCACTTT.